The text below deals with one TCR beta chain. This specimen belongs to a study of blood T cell repertoires in COVID-19. About the research overall: Material from acute and convalescent COVID-19 was sourced from the United States, Italy and Spain. Nucleic acid was either cDNA or gDNA, and it came from T cells, B-cell-depleted T cells, or PBMCs.

Original data processing: Amplification from reference gene primers served as the basis for estimated nucleated cell counts. Repertoires were generated with immunoSEQ multiplex PCR, while TCRdb's copy carries only in-frame clones and drops some. The V and J calls and clone size are taken from that table; D and trimming were inferred from the DNA. This table holds about 140,000 clones, 88% found once. The V end was cut by 3 bases, the J end by 0 bases, with 7 bases between. This CDR3 region has 14 residues. CDR1 KGHSH and CDR2 LQKENI come from the germline V gene. The sample taken for sequencing was peripheral blood. V gene TRBV18 combines with J gene TRBJ2-3; no clear D. This clonotype was obtained from a man aged 55 to 70 with active or convalescent COVID-19. CDR3 loop: CASSPPSSTDTQYF. The CDR3 region has the DNA TGTGCCAGCTCACCCCCTTCTAGCACAGATACGCAGTATTTT.